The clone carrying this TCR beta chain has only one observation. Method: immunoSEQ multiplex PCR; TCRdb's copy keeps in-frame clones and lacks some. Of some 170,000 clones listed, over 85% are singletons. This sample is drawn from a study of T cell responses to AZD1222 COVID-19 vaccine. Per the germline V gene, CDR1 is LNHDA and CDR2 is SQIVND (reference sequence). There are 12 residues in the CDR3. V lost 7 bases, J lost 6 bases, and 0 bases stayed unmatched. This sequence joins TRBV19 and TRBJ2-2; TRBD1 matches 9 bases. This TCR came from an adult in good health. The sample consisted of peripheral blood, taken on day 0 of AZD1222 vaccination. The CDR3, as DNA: TGTGCCAGTAACAGGGGGCCCGGGGAGCTGTTTTTT. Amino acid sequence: CASNRGPGELFF.